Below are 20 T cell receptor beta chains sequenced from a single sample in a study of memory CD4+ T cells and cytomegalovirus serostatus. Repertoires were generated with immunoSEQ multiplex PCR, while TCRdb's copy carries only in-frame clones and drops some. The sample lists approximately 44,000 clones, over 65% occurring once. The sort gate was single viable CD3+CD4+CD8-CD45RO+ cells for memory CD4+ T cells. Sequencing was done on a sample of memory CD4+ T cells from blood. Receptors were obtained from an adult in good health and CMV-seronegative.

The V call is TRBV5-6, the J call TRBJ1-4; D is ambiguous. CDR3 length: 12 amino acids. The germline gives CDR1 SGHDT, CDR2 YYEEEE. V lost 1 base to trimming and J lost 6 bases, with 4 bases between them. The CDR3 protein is CASSLSDEKLFF. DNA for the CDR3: TGTGCCAGCAGCTTGAGTGATGAAAAACTGTTTTTT.

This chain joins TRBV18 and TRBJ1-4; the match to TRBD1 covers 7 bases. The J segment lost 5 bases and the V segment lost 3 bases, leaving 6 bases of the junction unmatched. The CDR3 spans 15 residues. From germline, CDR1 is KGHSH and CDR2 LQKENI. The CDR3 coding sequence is TGTGCCAGCTCACCCTCCGTGGGACAGAATGAAAAACTGTTTTTT. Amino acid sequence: CASSPSVGQNEKLFF. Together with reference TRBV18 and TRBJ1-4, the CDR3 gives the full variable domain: NAGVMQNPRHLVRRRGQEARLRCSPMKGHSHVYWYRQLPEEGLKFMVYLQKENIIDESGMPKERFSAEFPKEGPSILRIQQVVRGDSAAYFCASSPSVGQNEKLFFGSGTQLSVL.

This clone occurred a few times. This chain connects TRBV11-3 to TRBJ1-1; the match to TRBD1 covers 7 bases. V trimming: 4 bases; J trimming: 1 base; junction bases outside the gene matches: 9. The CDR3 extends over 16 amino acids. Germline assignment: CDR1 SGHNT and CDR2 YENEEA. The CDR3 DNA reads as TGTGCCAGCAGCTCATGGGGGGGACAGAAGAACACTGAAGCTTTCTTT. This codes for CASSSWGGQKNTEAFF.

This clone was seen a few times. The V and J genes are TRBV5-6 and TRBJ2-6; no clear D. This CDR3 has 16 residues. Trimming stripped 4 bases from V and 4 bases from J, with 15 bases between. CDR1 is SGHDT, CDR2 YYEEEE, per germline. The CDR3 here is CASSRSYLAGANVLTF. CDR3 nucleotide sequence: TGTGCCAGCAGCCGCAGTTACCTGGCGGGGGCCAACGTCCTGACTTTC.

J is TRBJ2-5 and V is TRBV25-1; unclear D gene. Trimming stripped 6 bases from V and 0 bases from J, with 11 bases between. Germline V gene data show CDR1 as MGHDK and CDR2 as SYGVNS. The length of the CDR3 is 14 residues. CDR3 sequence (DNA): TGTGCCAGCAGGGAAGGCCAGAACCAAGAGACCCAGTACTTC. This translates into CASREGQNQETQYF. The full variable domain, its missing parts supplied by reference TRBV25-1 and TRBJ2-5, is EADIYQTPRYLVIGTGKKITLECSQTMGHDKMYWYQQDPGMELHLIHYSYGVNSTEKGDLSSESTVSRIRTEHFPLTLESARPSHTSQYLCASREGQNQETQYFGPGTRLLVL.

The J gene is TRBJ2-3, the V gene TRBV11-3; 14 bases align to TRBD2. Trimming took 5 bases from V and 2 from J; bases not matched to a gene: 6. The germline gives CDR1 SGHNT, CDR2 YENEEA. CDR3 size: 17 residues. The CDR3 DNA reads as TGTGCCAGCAGCCTCCGGACTAGCGGGGGGTCCACAGATACGCAGTATTTT. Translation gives CASSLRTSGGSTDTQYF.

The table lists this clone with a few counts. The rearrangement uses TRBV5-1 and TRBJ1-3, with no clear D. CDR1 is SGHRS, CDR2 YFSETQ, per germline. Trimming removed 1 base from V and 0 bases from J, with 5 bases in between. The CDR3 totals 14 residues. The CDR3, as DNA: TGCGCCAGCAGCTTGTGGGGCTCTGGAAACACCATATATTTT. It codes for CASSLWGSGNTIYF.

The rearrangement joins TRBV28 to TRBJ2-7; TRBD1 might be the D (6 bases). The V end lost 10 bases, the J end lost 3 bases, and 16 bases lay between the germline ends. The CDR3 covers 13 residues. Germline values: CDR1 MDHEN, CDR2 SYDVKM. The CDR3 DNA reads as TGTGCCACTATCCGCCAGGGGTACTACGAGCAGTACTTC. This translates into CATIRQGYYEQYF.

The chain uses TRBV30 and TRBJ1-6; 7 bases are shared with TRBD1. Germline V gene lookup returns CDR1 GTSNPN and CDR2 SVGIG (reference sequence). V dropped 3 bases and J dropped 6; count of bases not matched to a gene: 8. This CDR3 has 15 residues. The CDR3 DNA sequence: TGTGCCTGGAGCGCGACAGGGAGCGCTAATTCACCCCTCCACTTT. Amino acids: CAWSATGSANSPLHF.

The CDR3 DNA sequence: TGTGCCAGCAGCCGCGGGACCCGGGGCGAGCAGTACTTC. This encodes CASSRGTRGEQYF. V usage is TRBV7-9 and J usage is TRBJ2-7; D is perhaps TRBD2 (6 bases). Germline assignment: CDR1 SEHNR and CDR2 FQNEAQ (reference sequence). The ends were cut back, 5 bases at V and 6 bases at J, with 14 bases in the middle. This CDR3 spans 13 amino acids.

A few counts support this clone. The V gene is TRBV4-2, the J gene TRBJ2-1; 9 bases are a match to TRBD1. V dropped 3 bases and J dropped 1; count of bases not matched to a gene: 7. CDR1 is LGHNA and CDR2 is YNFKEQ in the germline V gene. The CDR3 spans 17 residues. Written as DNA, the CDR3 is TGTGCCAGCAGCCAGTTTCCGGGACAGGGATCCTACAATGAGCAGTTCTTC. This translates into CASSQFPGQGSYNEQFF.

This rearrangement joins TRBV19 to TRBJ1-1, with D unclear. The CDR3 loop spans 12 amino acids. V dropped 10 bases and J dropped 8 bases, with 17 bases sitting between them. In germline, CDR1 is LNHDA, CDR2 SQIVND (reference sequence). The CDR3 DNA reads TGTGCCACCCTAACTCAAGGGAGCGAAGCTTTCTTT. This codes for CATLTQGSEAFF.

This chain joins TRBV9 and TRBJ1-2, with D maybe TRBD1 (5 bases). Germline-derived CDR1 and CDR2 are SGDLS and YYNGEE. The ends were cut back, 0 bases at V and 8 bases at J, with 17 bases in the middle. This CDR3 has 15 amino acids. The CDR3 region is CASSVGPDSPYGYTF. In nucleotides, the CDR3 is TGTGCCAGCAGCGTAGGCCCCGACAGCCCGTACGGCTACACCTTC.

As DNA, the CDR3 is TGTGCCAGCAGTGAACAGTTTGCCGATAATTCACCCCTCCACTTT. As protein: CASSEQFADNSPLHF. V gene TRBV6-1 combines with J gene TRBJ1-6, with D hard to call. Trimming pared 2 bases from V and 5 bases from J, leaving 10 bases between. Germline lookup yields CDR1 MNHNS and CDR2 SASEGT. The CDR3 loop spans 15 amino acids.

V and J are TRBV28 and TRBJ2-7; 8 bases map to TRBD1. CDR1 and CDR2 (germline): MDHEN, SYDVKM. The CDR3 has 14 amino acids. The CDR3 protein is CATDRGFSSYEQYF. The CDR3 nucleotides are TGTGCGACCGACAGGGGCTTTAGCTCCTACGAGCAGTACTTC. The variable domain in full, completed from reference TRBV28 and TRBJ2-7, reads DVKVTQSSRYLVKRTGEKVFLECVQDMDHENMFWYRQDPGLGLRLIYFSYDVKMKEKGDIPEGYSVSREKKERFSLILESASTNQTSMYLCATDRGFSSYEQYFGPGTRLTVT.

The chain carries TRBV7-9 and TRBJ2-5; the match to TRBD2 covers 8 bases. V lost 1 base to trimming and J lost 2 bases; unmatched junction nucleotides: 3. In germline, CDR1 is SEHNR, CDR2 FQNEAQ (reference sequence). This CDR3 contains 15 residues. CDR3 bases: TGTGCCAGCAGCTTAGTTGGCGGGGGGCAAGAGACCCAGTACTTC. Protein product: CASSLVGGGQETQYF.

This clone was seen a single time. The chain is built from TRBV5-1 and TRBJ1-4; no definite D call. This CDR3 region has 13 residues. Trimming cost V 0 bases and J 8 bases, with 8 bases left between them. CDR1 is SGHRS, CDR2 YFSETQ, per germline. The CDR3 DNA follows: TGCGCCAGCAGCTTGGAGTCCCCCGAAAAACTGTTTTTT. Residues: CASSLESPEKLFF.

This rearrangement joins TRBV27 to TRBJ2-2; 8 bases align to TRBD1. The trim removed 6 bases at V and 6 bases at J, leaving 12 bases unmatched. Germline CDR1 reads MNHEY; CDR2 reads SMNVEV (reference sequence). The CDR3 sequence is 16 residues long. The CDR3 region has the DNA TGTGCCAGCAGAAATACCTGGAACAGGGGGTCCGGGGAGCTGTTTTTT. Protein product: CASRNTWNRGSGELFF.

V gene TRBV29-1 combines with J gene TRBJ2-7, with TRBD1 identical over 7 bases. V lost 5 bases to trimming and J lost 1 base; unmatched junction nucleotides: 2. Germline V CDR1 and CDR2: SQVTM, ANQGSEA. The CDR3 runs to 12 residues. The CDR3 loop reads CSVMTGSYEQYF. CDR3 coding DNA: TGCAGCGTTATGACAGGGTCCTACGAGCAGTACTTC.

DNA for the CDR3: TGTGCCAGCAGCTTCGATGCTACGGGCGAGCAGTTCTTC. This encodes CASSFDATGEQFF. The genes are TRBV7-3 and TRBJ2-1, with D uncertain. The V and J ends lost 3 bases and 10 bases respectively, with 13 bases between them. In germline, CDR1 is SGHTA, CDR2 FQGTGA. The CDR3 spans 13 residues.